This TCR beta chain is drawn from a study of blood T cell repertoires in COVID-19. At the level of the study: The samples span acute and convalescent COVID-19 from the United States, Italy and Spain.

Using immunoSEQ multiplex PCR, the repertoire was profiled, and TCRdb retains in-frame clones only, with some absent. This table has 150,000 to 200,000 clones, around 74% appearing once. There are 17 residues in the CDR3. After removal of 0 bases from V and 5 bases from J, the junction contained 9 bases not matched to a gene. Germline CDR1 SGDLS, CDR2 YYNGEE. This sequence originates from a woman aged 80 or over with acute or convalescent COVID-19. Material: peripheral blood. The chain employs TRBV9 and TRBJ2-3; 10 positions agree with TRBD1. The CDR3 coding sequence is TGTGCCAGCAGCGTAGCTACATCCGGGACAGGGGTAGATACGCAGTATTTT. As protein: CASSVATSGTGVDTQYF.